This is a list of T cell receptor beta chains from one sample in a study of T cell changes during pregnancy in multiple sclerosis. TCRdb's table, derived via immunoSEQ multiplex PCR, lists solely in-frame clones and lacks some. The table shows about 20,000 clones, with about 89% occurring only once. Here the sequenced sample was CD4+ T cells from peripheral blood mononuclear cells, taken in the third trimester of pregnancy. These receptors originate from a female donor in good health, enrolled as a control in a pregnancy study. Each CDR3 is given with its conserved first and last residue. The D gene is left open where the match is weak. Rows may omit the clone size; those that give it use once, few, many or a size class.

cdr3_aa: CASSLSRGVTSPEQYF
cdr3_nt: TGTGCCAGCAGTTTATCACGGGGGGTGACCTCTCCCGAGCAGTACTTC
clone_size: .
d_call: TRBD2
j_call: TRBJ2-7
v_call: TRBV27

cdr3_aa: CASSSDWSSGANVLTF
cdr3_nt: TGTGCCAGCAGCTCCGATTGGAGCTCTGGGGCCAACGTCCTGACTTTC
clone_size: .
d_call: .
j_call: TRBJ2-6
v_call: TRBV9

cdr3_aa: CASSEGPGWGYTF
cdr3_nt: TGCGCCAGCAGTGAAGGTCCGGGATGGGGCTACACCTTC
clone_size: few
d_call: .
j_call: TRBJ1-2
v_call: TRBV10-2

cdr3_aa: CASSEAGDRKAQYF
cdr3_nt: TGTGCCAGCAGTGAAGCTGGGGACAGGAAGGCCCAGTACTTC
clone_size: .
d_call: TRBD1
j_call: TRBJ2-5
v_call: TRBV2

cdr3_aa: CALQQGNEKLFF
cdr3_nt: TGTGCCTTACAACAGGGAAATGAAAAACTGTTTTTT
clone_size: .
d_call: .
j_call: TRBJ1-4
v_call: TRBV2

cdr3_aa: CASTPDTTNEKLFF
cdr3_nt: TGTGCCAGCACCCCTGACACCACTAATGAAAAACTGTTTTTT
clone_size: .
d_call: .
j_call: TRBJ1-4
v_call: TRBV5-5

cdr3_aa: CASSSGLAGGPSTDTQYF
cdr3_nt: TGCGCCAGCAGCTCGGGACTAGCGGGAGGCCCCTCCACAGATACGCAGTATTTT
clone_size: .
d_call: TRBD2
j_call: TRBJ2-3
v_call: TRBV5-1

cdr3_aa: CASSIQSGELFF
cdr3_nt: TGTGCCAGTAGTATCCAATCCGGGGAGCTGTTTTTT
clone_size: .
d_call: .
j_call: TRBJ2-2
v_call: TRBV19

cdr3_aa: CASSQESDRTFEAFF
cdr3_nt: TGTGCCAGCAGCCAAGAGTCCGACAGGACCTTTGAAGCTTTCTTT
clone_size: once
d_call: .
j_call: TRBJ1-1
v_call: TRBV14

cdr3_aa: CASNSGGSYNEQFF
cdr3_nt: TGTGCCAGCAATAGCGGGGGCTCCTACAATGAGCAGTTCTTC
clone_size: .
d_call: TRBD2
j_call: TRBJ2-1
v_call: TRBV6-5

cdr3_aa: CASREGGPTDTQYF
cdr3_nt: TGCGCCAGCAGGGAGGGCGGTCCCACAGATACGCAGTATTTT
clone_size: .
d_call: .
j_call: TRBJ2-3
v_call: TRBV4-3

cdr3_aa: CASSDTLTSEAFF
cdr3_nt: TGTGCCAGTTCAGACACCCTGACCTCTGAAGCTTTCTTT
clone_size: .
d_call: .
j_call: TRBJ1-1
v_call: TRBV19

cdr3_aa: CASSLGPGGAGANVLTF
cdr3_nt: TGCGCCAGCAGCTTGGGACCGGGGGGCGCTGGGGCCAACGTCCTGACTTTC
clone_size: .
d_call: .
j_call: TRBJ2-6
v_call: TRBV5-1

cdr3_aa: CASSYGTLNTEAFF
cdr3_nt: TGTGCCAGTAGTTACGGGACTCTGAACACTGAAGCTTTCTTT
clone_size: .
d_call: .
j_call: TRBJ1-1
v_call: TRBV19

cdr3_aa: CASSPRTGGTYEQYF
cdr3_nt: TGTGCCAGTAGTCCCCGGACAGGGGGCACCTACGAGCAGTACTTC
clone_size: .
d_call: TRBD1
j_call: TRBJ2-7
v_call: TRBV19

cdr3_aa: CASSSGENQPQHF
cdr3_nt: TGTGCCAGCAGTTCGGGGGAAAATCAGCCCCAGCATTTT
clone_size: .
d_call: .
j_call: TRBJ1-5
v_call: TRBV9

cdr3_aa: CASSSTWTGSRTGNTIYF
cdr3_nt: TGTGCCAGCAGCTCGACTTGGACAGGGTCAAGAACTGGAAACACCATATATTTT
clone_size: once
d_call: TRBD1
j_call: TRBJ1-3
v_call: TRBV11-3

cdr3_aa: CATSSARTSGKPYEQYF
cdr3_nt: TGTGCCACCAGCAGTGCCCGGACTAGCGGGAAGCCGTACGAGCAGTACTTC
clone_size: .
d_call: TRBD2
j_call: TRBJ2-7
v_call: TRBV15

cdr3_aa: CAISDFRDRGYTNTEAFF
cdr3_nt: TGTGCCATCAGTGACTTCCGGGACAGGGGGTATACGAACACTGAAGCTTTCTTT
clone_size: .
d_call: TRBD1
j_call: TRBJ1-1
v_call: TRBV10-3

cdr3_aa: CASSRTQGNYGYTF
cdr3_nt: TGTGCCAGCAGCCGGACACAGGGGAACTATGGCTACACCTTC
clone_size: .
d_call: TRBD1
j_call: TRBJ1-2
v_call: TRBV4-2

cdr3_aa: CASSEGTGHYTQYF
cdr3_nt: TGTGCCAGCAGTGAAGGGACAGGGCATTATACGCAGTATTTT
clone_size: few
d_call: TRBD1
j_call: TRBJ2-3
v_call: TRBV6-4

cdr3_aa: CASSTGIGNQPQHF
cdr3_nt: TGTGCCAGCAGTACAGGGATCGGCAATCAGCCCCAGCATTTT
clone_size: .
d_call: .
j_call: TRBJ1-5
v_call: TRBV5-5

cdr3_aa: CASSLGGSEAFF
cdr3_nt: TGTGCCAGCAGCCTGGGGGGTTCTGAAGCTTTCTTT
clone_size: .
d_call: .
j_call: TRBJ1-1
v_call: TRBV7-9

cdr3_aa: CASSFLRGLTGELFF
cdr3_nt: TGTGCCAGCAGCTTTCTTAGGGGGCTCACCGGGGAGCTGTTTTTT
clone_size: .
d_call: TRBD1
j_call: TRBJ2-2
v_call: TRBV11-2

cdr3_aa: CASSPTGLSTEAFF
cdr3_nt: TGTGCCAGCAGCCCGACAGGGTTGAGCACTGAAGCTTTCTTT
clone_size: .
d_call: TRBD1
j_call: TRBJ1-1
v_call: TRBV7-8

cdr3_aa: CAWSHRQGTGNTIYF
cdr3_nt: TGTGCCTGGAGCCACCGACAGGGGACCGGAAACACCATATATTTT
clone_size: .
d_call: TRBD1
j_call: TRBJ1-3
v_call: TRBV30

cdr3_aa: CASSQERGEQYF
cdr3_nt: TGTGCCAGCAGCCAAGAACGAGGCGAGCAGTACTTC
clone_size: .
d_call: .
j_call: TRBJ2-7
v_call: TRBV14

cdr3_aa: CSAEGTAQETQYF
cdr3_nt: TGCAGCGCTGAAGGGACAGCCCAAGAGACCCAGTACTTC
clone_size: .
d_call: TRBD1
j_call: TRBJ2-5
v_call: TRBV29-1

cdr3_aa: CASSVFDRLAGELFF
cdr3_nt: TGTGCCAGCAGCGTATTCGACAGGTTGGCCGGGGAGCTGTTTTTT
clone_size: once
d_call: .
j_call: TRBJ2-2
v_call: TRBV9

cdr3_aa: CASSPSSQITGWGSPLHF
cdr3_nt: TGTGCCAGCAGCCCTTCCTCGCAGATAACAGGGTGGGGATCACCCCTCCACTTT
clone_size: .
d_call: .
j_call: TRBJ1-6
v_call: TRBV14

cdr3_aa: CASRAGQGTVEHF
cdr3_nt: TGCGCCAGCAGAGCTGGACAGGGGACGGTTGAGCATTTT
clone_size: .
d_call: TRBD1
j_call: TRBJ1-5
v_call: TRBV10-2

cdr3_aa: CASSVDTSGRYSYEQYF
cdr3_nt: TGTGCCAGCAGCGTGGACACTAGCGGGCGCTACTCCTACGAGCAGTACTTC
clone_size: .
d_call: TRBD2
j_call: TRBJ2-7
v_call: TRBV9

cdr3_aa: CASSVLPSGVDTQYF
cdr3_nt: TGTGCCAGCAGTGTGCTACCCTCGGGGGTGGATACGCAGTATTTT
clone_size: .
d_call: .
j_call: TRBJ2-3
v_call: TRBV6-4

cdr3_aa: CASSLGPRGSGGANEQFF
cdr3_nt: TGCGCCAGCAGCTTGGGCCCCCGGGGGAGCGGGGGGGCTAATGAGCAGTTCTTC
clone_size: .
d_call: TRBD2
j_call: TRBJ2-1
v_call: TRBV5-1